This T cell receptor beta chain is from a study of shared clonotypes between healthy human individuals. TCRdb's table, derived via immunoSEQ multiplex PCR, lists solely in-frame clones and lacks some. The sample records roughly 2.6 million clones, approximately 94% being singletons. Germline V gives CDR1 KGHSH, CDR2 LQKENI. The CDR3 extends over 15 amino acids. Trimming took 4 bases from V and 4 from J; bases not matched to a gene: 2. The sequence was collected from a man younger than 35 in good health. Sequenced input: naive CD4+ T cells sorted from blood. The subset is: CD45RA+ positively selected. J is TRBJ2-1 and V is TRBV18; TRBD2 matches at 12 bases. The CDR3 protein is CASSRTSGAYNEQFF. CDR3 sequence (DNA): TGTGCCAGCTCACGGACTAGCGGGGCATACAATGAGCAGTTCTTC. Drawing the rest from reference TRBV18 and TRBJ2-1, the complete variable domain is NAGVMQNPRHLVRRRGQEARLRCSPMKGHSHVYWYRQLPEEGLKFMVYLQKENIIDESGMPKERFSAEFPKEGPSILRIQQVVRGDSAAYFCASSRTSGAYNEQFFGPGTRLTVL.